Below, 8 T cell receptor beta chains from the same sample are listed, as sequenced in a study of shared clonotypes between healthy human individuals. Data came from immunoSEQ multiplex PCR; TCRdb stores just in-frame clones and leaves some out. The data contain more than 2 million clones, over 85% of them singletons. CD8 cells classed as naive were CD45RO-negative and positively selected for CCR7, excluding terminally differentiated effector memory CD45RA+ cells. The sequenced sample was naive CD8+ T cells sorted from blood. Source of these receptors: a man aged 18 to 29 in good health.

This clone was observed once. The V call is TRBV19, the J call TRBJ1-5; D might be TRBD1 (5 bases). CDR3 length: 13 amino acids. From germline, CDR1 is LNHDA and CDR2 SQIVND (reference sequence). Trimming pared 5 bases from V and 4 bases from J, leaving 9 bases between. The CDR3 DNA sequence: TGTGCCAGTAGTTACGACAGTAATCAGCCCCAGCATTTT. Protein product: CASSYDSNQPQHF.

This chain uses TRBV5-6 with TRBJ1-6; TRBD1 agrees at 8 bases. V was clipped by 4 bases and J by 7 bases; unmatched bases: 7. CDR1 and CDR2 from the germline V gene are SGHDT and YYEEEE. CDR3 length equals 15 residues. The CDR3 loop is CASSPLTGVNSPLHF. CDR3 coding DNA: TGTGCCAGCAGCCCCCTGACAGGGGTCAATTCACCCCTCCACTTT.

The chain recombines TRBV6-5 with TRBJ1-3, with D tentatively TRBD1 (6 bases). Germline V lookup: CDR1 MNHEY, CDR2 SVGAGI. The CDR3 runs 16 residues. Trimming removed 0 bases at V and 4 bases at J, with 13 bases between. The CDR3 is CASSYSWTDTGNTIYF. The CDR3 nucleotides read TGTGCCAGCAGTTACTCCTGGACAGACACGGGAAACACCATATATTTT.

The CDR3 DNA sequence: TGCGCCAGCAGCCAAGATTTCCCAGGGGGCGGTGAGACCCAGTACTTC. The encoded protein is CASSQDFPGGGETQYF. V gene TRBV4-1 combines with J gene TRBJ2-5, with 8 bases aligning to TRBD1. J gave up 5 bases and V 0 bases, and 8 bases lay outside the gene matches. The CDR3 is 16 residues long. The germline gives CDR1 MGHRA, CDR2 YSYEKL.

The chain is built from TRBV7-9 and TRBJ2-3; D might be TRBD1 (5 bases). Between the trimmed V and J ends, which lost 3 bases and 2 bases, there was a span of 12 bases. In germline, CDR1 is SEHNR, CDR2 FQNEAQ (reference sequence). The CDR3 loop spans 15 amino acids. CDR3 nucleotide sequence: TGTGCCAGCAGCTTTAGACAGAAGGACACAGATACGCAGTATTTT. Protein product: CASSFRQKDTDTQYF.

The V call is TRBV28, the J call TRBJ2-7, with 7 nucleotides matching TRBD1. The V and J ends lost 4 bases and 6 bases, in that order; junction bases with no gene match: 18. The V gene's germline CDR1 is MDHEN and CDR2 SYDVKM. This CDR3 comprises 17 residues. The CDR3 reads CASSSSRLDRVFFEQYF. The CDR3, as DNA: TGTGCCAGCAGTTCTTCCCGTCTCGACAGGGTGTTTTTCGAGCAGTACTTC. The full variable domain, in which reference TRBV28 and TRBJ2-7 provide the parts outside the CDR3, is DVKVTQSSRYLVKRTGEKVFLECVQDMDHENMFWYRQDPGLGLRLIYFSYDVKMKEKGDIPEGYSVSREKKERFSLILESASTNQTSMYLCASSSSRLDRVFFEQYFGPGTRLTVT.

The V gene is TRBV5-1, the J gene TRBJ2-7; D uncertain. The CDR3 runs 13 residues. Germline-derived CDR1 and CDR2 are SGHRS and YFSETQ. V lost 4 bases and J 1 base, leaving 9 bases between the germline ends. In DNA form, the CDR3 reads TGCGCCAGCAGCATGTCTGCTTCCTACGAGCAGTACTTC. Protein: CASSMSASYEQYF.

This CDR3 is CASSLASSGGHQETQYF. The CDR3 DNA sequence: TGTGCCAGCAGCTTGGCCTCTAGCGGGGGGCACCAAGAGACCCAGTACTTC. V is TRBV5-6 and J is TRBJ2-5; TRBD2 agrees at 11 bases. V shed 0 bases, J shed 0 bases, and the junction held 4 bases outside the gene matches. Germline assignment: CDR1 SGHDT and CDR2 YYEEEE. The CDR3 sequence is 17 residues long.